One sample yielded the 22 T cell receptor beta chains listed below, sequenced in a study of human T cells and chemical hapten exposure. TCRdb redid the calling of the RACE reads with MiXCR, one entry per CDR3 protein. The sample carries approximately 52,000 distinct CDR3 sequences, about 9.2% recorded once. The time point denotes: pre-sensitization, week 0. Treatment of the sample: therapeutic diphenylcyclopropenone sensitization with weekly scalp DPC. The input for sequencing was whole blood, taken in connection with sensitization to the hapten diphenylcyclopropenone (DPC). Source of these receptors: a woman aged 40 to 50 with alopecia areata. Some clones in this sample may be carry-over from other donors' samples.

The V and J genes are TRBV20-1 and TRBJ2-5; 10 positions match TRBD2. The CDR3 contains 15 residues. V dropped 0 bases and J dropped 1; count of bases not matched to a gene: 2. Germline V gene sequence: CDR1 DFQATT, CDR2 SNEGSKA (reference sequence). The CDR3 reads CSARELAGIQETQYF. The CDR3, as DNA: TGCAGTGCTAGAGAACTAGCGGGGATCCAAGAGACCCAGTACTTC.

This clonotype has a handful of counts. The chain joins TRBV7-6 to TRBJ1-4; D is possibly TRBD1 (5 bases). V was shortened by 6 bases and J by 0 bases, with 23 bases between the two germline ends. CDR3 length: 19 residues. Looked up from germline, CDR1 is SGHVS and CDR2 is FNYEAQ. CDR3 in amino acids: CASRGNRTRVGATNEKLFF. The CDR3 DNA follows: TGTGCCAGCAGAGGGAACAGAACTCGAGTAGGGGCAACTAATGAAAAACTGTTTTTT. The entire variable domain, with the rest obtained from reference TRBV7-6 and TRBJ1-4, is as follows: GAGVSQSPRYKVTKRGQDVALRCDPISGHVSLYWYRQALGQGPEFLTYFNYEAQQDKSGLPNDRFSAERPEGSISTLTIQRTEQRDSAMYRCASRGNRTRVGATNEKLFFGSGTQLSVL.

This clonotype was observed at least ten times. The chain recombines TRBV7-8 with TRBJ1-5; no firm D call. Germline V gives CDR1 SGHVS, CDR2 FQNEAQ. The CDR3 extends over 15 amino acids. The V gene lost 3 bases and the J gene lost 4 bases, with 13 bases spanning the gap. In nucleotides, the CDR3 is TGTGCCAGCAGCTTGCGGCCAGCGGTTAATCAGCCCCAGCATTTT. Amino acids: CASSLRPAVNQPQHF.

This clonotype was seen only a few times. The gene calls are TRBV6-1 and TRBJ1-5; tentatively, D is TRBD1 (5 bases). The CDR3 has 11 amino acids. V lost 8 bases, J lost 10 bases, and 12 bases lay in between. Germline CDR1 and CDR2: MNHNS and SASEGT. The CDR3 coding sequence is TGTGCCAGCCGGGCTGGGGCCCCCCAGCATTTT. Encoded protein: CASRAGAPQHF.

This clonotype was picked up many times. V gene TRBV20-1 combines with J gene TRBJ1-1, with 7 bases aligning to TRBD1. This CDR3 has 17 amino acids. V lost 0 bases, J lost 0 bases, and 10 bases stayed unmatched. The V gene's germline CDR1 is DFQATT and CDR2 SNEGSKA (reference sequence). CDR3 bases: TGCAGTGCTAGAGATCCCCTTAACGACAGGGTGAACACTGAAGCTTTCTTT. This codes for CSARDPLNDRVNTEAFF.

The sample holds many counts of this clonotype. The V and J genes are TRBV29-1 and TRBJ2-2; D ambiguous. The CDR3 has 14 residues. The V end was cut by 5 bases, the J end by 4 bases, with 14 bases between. Germline CDR1 SQVTM, CDR2 ANQGSEA. The CDR3: CSVKPPSSTGELFF. The CDR3, as DNA: TGCAGCGTTAAGCCACCCTCGAGCACCGGGGAGCTGTTTTTT.

This clonotype was counted ten times or more. CDR3 amino acids: CASSLVAAGDEKLFF. CDR3 nucleotide sequence: TGTGCCAGCAGCTTAGTGGCGGCAGGGGATGAAAAACTGTTTTTT. The rearrangement links TRBV7-2 to TRBJ1-4, with D possibly being TRBD1 (6 bases). Trimming left V 1 base short and J 6 bases short, with 12 bases between. Per the germline V gene, CDR1 is SGHTA and CDR2 is FQGNSA. This CDR3 spans 15 amino acids.

In this sample, this clonotype turned up many times. The genes are TRBV10-3 and TRBJ1-5; D is undetermined. V lost 10 bases and J lost 0, with 19 bases in between. Germline V gene lookup returns CDR1 ENHRY and CDR2 SYGVKD. The CDR3 loop spans 16 amino acids. The CDR3: CATLSGRTYSNQPQHF. The CDR3 DNA reads as TGTGCCACCCTCTCCGGACGAACTTATAGCAATCAGCCCCAGCATTTT.

The table lists this clonotype with many counts. The rearrangement joins TRBV5-6 to TRBJ1-1; D gene unclear. Deletions cut 1 base from V and 7 bases from J, with 20 bases between. The CDR3 contains 16 residues. Looked up from germline, CDR1 is SGHDT and CDR2 is YYEEEE. The CDR3 DNA reads as TGTGCCAGCAGCTTGATGACCTTCGAAATGACACATGAAGCTTTCTTT. It yields the protein CASSLMTFEMTHEAFF.

This clonotype has a handful of counts. The V gene is TRBV7-2, the J gene TRBJ2-3; 11 bases line up with TRBD2. J gave up 7 bases and V 1 base, and 10 bases lay outside the gene matches. The CDR3 extends over 17 amino acids. The V gene's germline CDR1 is SGHTA and CDR2 FQGNSA. The CDR3 reads CASSLVGTSGPRNTQYF. CDR3 coding DNA: TGTGCCAGCAGCTTAGTAGGGACTAGCGGCCCCAGAAATACGCAGTATTTT.

This clonotype is medium-sized in the sample. This chain connects TRBV6-5 to TRBJ2-2; D call uncertain. Germline CDR1 MNHEY, CDR2 SVGAGI. V was pared by 4 bases and J by 1 base, with 13 bases between. The CDR3 has 16 amino acids. For the CDR3, the DNA is TGTGCCAGCAGTTCTTCCCTACCTCAGAACACCGGGGAGCTGTTTTTT. Translating it yields CASSSSLPQNTGELFF.

This clonotype was seen more than once but under ten times. This rearrangement joins TRBV4-1 to TRBJ2-7; 8 bases agree with TRBD1. From germline, CDR1 is MGHRA and CDR2 YSYEKL. Trimming took 5 bases from V and 5 from J; bases not matched to a gene: 14. This CDR3 spans 16 amino acids. The CDR3 reads CASSGYGQGLRDEQYF. CDR3 coding DNA: TGCGCCAGCAGCGGGTACGGACAGGGCCTGAGGGACGAGCAGTACTTC.

This chain connects TRBV28 to TRBJ1-5; no reliable D call. Between the trimmed V and J ends, which lost 9 bases and 7 bases, there was a span of 16 bases. There are 13 residues in the CDR3. Germline-derived CDR1 and CDR2 are MDHEN and SYDVKM. The CDR3 is CASRYGKVQPQHF. The CDR3 DNA follows: TGTGCCAGTCGATACGGGAAGGTACAGCCCCAGCATTTT.

This clonotype has a count of ten or more. The rearrangement joins TRBV14 to TRBJ2-7; D ambiguous. Per the germline V gene, CDR1 is SGHDN and CDR2 is FVKESK. The ends were cut back, 0 bases at V and 2 bases at J, with 8 bases in the middle. This CDR3 region has 14 residues. The CDR3 DNA reads TGTGCCAGCAGCCAAGAGTCCGGAACCTACGAGCAGTACTTC. It is translated as CASSQESGTYEQYF.

This clonotype came up many times. The chain couples TRBV25-1 to TRBJ2-2; TRBD2 matches 12 bases. V shed 1 base and J 5 bases; nucleotides not matched to a gene: 5. This CDR3 comprises 17 residues. Germline values: CDR1 MGHDK, CDR2 SYGVNS. CDR3 nucleotides: TGTGCCAGCAGTGAATCCCGACTAGCGGGGGAGACCGGGGAGCTGTTTTTT. As protein: CASSESRLAGETGELFF.

At least ten counts were recorded for this clonotype. The chain recombines TRBV20-1 with TRBJ2-3; TRBD1 aligns across 9 bases. CDR3 length: 16 residues. In germline, CDR1 is DFQATT, CDR2 SNEGSKA (reference sequence). V shed 2 bases and J 3 bases; nucleotides not matched to a gene: 9. The CDR3 reads CSARRKTGGPTDTQYF. The CDR3 DNA reads TGCAGTGCTAGAAGAAAGACAGGGGGTCCAACAGATACGCAGTATTTT.

This clonotype was observed at least ten times. The chain recombines TRBV7-7 with TRBJ2-2, with TRBD1 matching over 7 bases. Trimming took 3 bases from V and 0 from J; bases not matched to a gene: 1. CDR1 and CDR2 from the germline V gene are SSHAT and FNYEAQ (reference sequence). The CDR3 runs 15 residues. Here the CDR3 DNA reads TGTGCCAGCAGCTTGGGACAGACGAACACCGGGGAGCTGTTTTTT. Protein sequence: CASSLGQTNTGELFF.

In this sample, this clonotype turned up a few times. CDR3 loop: CATSKDSGGENTQYF. The CDR3 DNA is TGTGCCACCAGCAAAGATAGCGGGGGGGAAAATACGCAGTATTTT. The gene calls are TRBV15 and TRBJ2-3, with TRBD2 matching over 11 bases. Trimming removed 4 bases from V and 7 bases from J; junction bases left unmatched: 7. Germline V CDR1 and CDR2: LNHNV, YYDKDF (reference sequence). The CDR3 is 15 residues long.

This clonotype was detected ten times or more. The CDR3 sequence is CASSFEGRNEQFF. CDR3 nucleotide sequence: TGTGCCAGCAGCTTCGAAGGGCGGAATGAGCAGTTCTTC. V and J are TRBV7-6 and TRBJ2-1; D remains ambiguous. V gave up 3 bases and J gave up 7 bases, with 10 bases separating them. The CDR3 consists of 13 residues. Per germline, CDR1 SGHVS and CDR2 FNYEAQ.

This clonotype showed up many times. The CDR3 spells CASSQDWTGSSPLHF. For the CDR3, the DNA is TGCGCCAGCAGCCAAGATTGGACAGGCAGCTCACCCCTCCACTTT. J is TRBJ1-6 and V is TRBV4-1; 7 positions agree with TRBD1. From germline, CDR1 is MGHRA and CDR2 YSYEKL. The CDR3 has 15 amino acids. With 0 bases clipped from V and 10 bases from J, the junction kept 6 bases outside the gene matches.

This clonotype came up a few times. The V gene is TRBV18, the J gene TRBJ2-7; TRBD2 is a possible D gene (5 bases). This CDR3 spans 14 amino acids. With 5 bases removed from V and 2 bases from J, the gap between germline ends came to 13 bases. The germline V gene encodes CDR1 KGHSH and CDR2 LQKENI. CDR3 region: CASSSGVPPYEQYF. The CDR3 DNA reads TGTGCCAGCTCATCCGGGGTACCTCCCTACGAGCAGTACTTC.

Many counts were recorded for this clonotype. This rearrangement joins TRBV7-2 to TRBJ2-7; tentative D call: TRBD2 (6 bases). V lost 5 bases and J lost 0, with 20 bases in between. CDR3 size: 17 residues. The germline CDR1 and CDR2 sequences are SGHTA and FQGNSA. CDR3 nucleotide sequence: TGTGCCAGCAGCCCAACCGGAGGCGGGGTGGTCTCCTACGAGCAGTACTTC. Translated, it gives CASSPTGGGVVSYEQYF.